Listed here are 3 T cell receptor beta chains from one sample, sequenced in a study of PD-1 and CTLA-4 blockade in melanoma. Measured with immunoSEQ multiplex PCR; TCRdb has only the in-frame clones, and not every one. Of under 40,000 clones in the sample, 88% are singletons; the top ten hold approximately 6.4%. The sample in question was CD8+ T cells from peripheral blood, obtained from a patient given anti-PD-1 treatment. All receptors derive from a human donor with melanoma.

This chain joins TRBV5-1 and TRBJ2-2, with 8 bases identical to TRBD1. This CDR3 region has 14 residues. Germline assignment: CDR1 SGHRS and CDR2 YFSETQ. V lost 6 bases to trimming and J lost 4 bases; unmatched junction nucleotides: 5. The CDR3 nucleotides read TGCGCCAGCACGGACAGGGTTTCCACCGGGGAGCTGTTTTTT. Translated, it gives CASTDRVSTGELFF. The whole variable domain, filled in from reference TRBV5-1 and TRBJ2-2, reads KAGVTQTPRYLIKTRGQQVTLSCSPISGHRSVSWYQQTPGQGLQFLFEYFSETQRNKGNFPGRFSGRQFSNSRSEMNVSTLELGDSALYLCASTDRVSTGELFFGEGSRLTVL.

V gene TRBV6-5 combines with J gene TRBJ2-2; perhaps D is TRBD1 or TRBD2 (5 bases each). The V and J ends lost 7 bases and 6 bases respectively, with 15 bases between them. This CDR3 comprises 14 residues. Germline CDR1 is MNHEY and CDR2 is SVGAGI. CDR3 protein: CASTHRDGSGELFF. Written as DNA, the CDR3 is TGTGCCAGCACCCACCGGGACGGCTCCGGGGAGCTGTTTTTT.

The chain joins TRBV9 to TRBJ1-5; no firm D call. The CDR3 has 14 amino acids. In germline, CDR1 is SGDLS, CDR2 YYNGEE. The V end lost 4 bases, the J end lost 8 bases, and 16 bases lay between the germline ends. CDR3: CASSPTSTAKPQHF. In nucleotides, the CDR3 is TGTGCCAGCAGCCCAACATCTACTGCGAAGCCCCAGCATTTT.